This entry features one T cell receptor beta chain sequence. Its antigen is not yet known. Base qualities are missing; no much larger clone stands one base away. The data belong to a study of OX40 agonist ivuxolimab in advanced cancers. The study in broad terms: Ivuxolimab was a fully human IgG2 agonistic monoclonal antibody targeting the costimulatory receptor OX40 (CD134). Intravenous ivuxolimab was administered to patients every 2 weeks at six dose levels: 0.01, 0.1, 0.3, 1.5, 3 and 10 mg/kg. Of the roughly 52 dose-escalation patients, hepatocellular carcinoma was present in around 20, melanoma in approximately 15, renal cell carcinoma in 9 and head and neck cancer in 9. A male proportion of almost 85% and a mean age of around 60 years, ranging from roughly 23 to 90, were recorded for the dose-escalation cohort. Prior anti-PD-1, anti-PD-L1 or anti-CTLA-4 therapy was permitted, and approximately 42% of dose-escalation patients had received checkpoint inhibitors. Partial responses occurred in three dose-escalation patients, of whom one had hepatocellular carcinoma and two had cutaneous melanoma. The point of sequencing TCRbeta in the periphery was to test whether ivuxolimab changed TCR sequence diversity and drove clonal T-cell expansion. The paper covers the monotherapy dose-escalation part of the phase I ivuxolimab trial, which included N ≈ 54 patients.

Genomic DNA was isolated from the sorted cells so that the TCRbeta CDR3 region could be sequenced. TCRbeta CDR3 regions were sequenced using the immunoSEQ Assay. Entries here come from immuneACCESS through TCRdb and include only in-frame sequences with V and J called. Some clones fail to appear in such tables; in the studies checked, an unresolved V gene covers under half of the shortfall, and the cause of the remainder is unknown. This sample gives 70,000 to 95,000 clones in total; 90% to 95% of them show up just once. The ten largest clones capture more than 0.5% of the sample. Overall study outcomes, separate from this receptor: At doses of 0.1 to 3.0 mg/kg, clonal expansion of both CD4+ and CD8+ blood T cells was observed from baseline to week 6. Low levels of normalized T-cell clonal expansion were also seen in some nonresponding patients. On average, CD8+ T cells showed more expanded clones than CD4+ T cells after ivuxolimab. In the 0.1-3.0 mg/kg groups, partial responders had among the lowest normalized peripheral clonal expansion, particularly in CD8+ T cells. Which antigens the clonally expanded peripheral T cells were specific for was not determined.

At the junction V is shortened by 6 bases and J by 3 bases, with 15 bases in between. Per the germline V gene, KGHSH is the CDR1 and LQKENI is the CDR2. Reading from cysteine to phenylalanine, the CDR3 counts 14 amino acids. Just the 42-base CDR3 DNA is kept, in frame starting at base 1. Patients with autoimmune disease history or receiving systemic immunosuppression were excluded from the trial. In every dose cohort, peripheral blood was drawn for TCR sequencing at baseline, cycle 4 day 1, and cycle 7 day 1. Samples were obtained from an open-label, multicenter, first-in-human phase I dose-escalation trial of ivuxolimab. Adults with locally advanced or metastatic head and neck squamous cell, hepatocellular, melanoma or renal cell carcinoma were enrolled in the trial. CD4+ and CD8+ T cells were sorted separately from peripheral blood before TCR sequencing.

The chain employs TRBV18 and TRBJ2-7, with TRBD1 as a weak D call on 6 bases. Sequencing used CD4+ or CD8+ T cells sorted from blood, obtained in a trial of the OX40 agonist ivuxolimab. The receptor comes from an adult with an advanced solid tumor such as melanoma, head and neck, liver or kidney cancer. DNA sequence: TGTGCCAGCTCTCTAACCGGGACAAACTACGAGCAGTACTTC. Its amino acids are CASSLTGTNYEQYF.